Reported below is one T cell receptor (beta chain). Some clones are missing from TCRdb's copy, which holds only in-frame ones; the method was immunoSEQ multiplex PCR. The data contain roughly 200,000 clones, approximately 85% of them seen just once; the ten biggest clones take up roughly 5.3%. The data stem from a study of blood T cell repertoires in COVID-19. Sequenced sample: peripheral blood. This receptor was obtained from a woman aged 65 to 85 with active or convalescent COVID-19.

The CDR3 DNA is TGCGCCAGCAGCTTGGGCCTAGCGGAGGGGAATGAGCAGTTCTTC. This translates into CASSLGLAEGNEQFF. This chain uses TRBV5-1 with TRBJ2-1; 7 nucleotides align to TRBD2. With 0 bases clipped from V and 7 bases from J, the junction kept 7 bases outside the gene matches. The V gene's germline CDR1 is SGHRS and CDR2 YFSETQ. This CDR3 has 15 amino acids. Full variable domain (outside the CDR3, taken from reference TRBV5-1 and TRBJ2-1): KAGVTQTPRYLIKTRGQQVTLSCSPISGHRSVSWYQQTPGQGLQFLFEYFSETQRNKGNFPGRFSGRQFSNSRSEMNVSTLELGDSALYLCASSLGLAEGNEQFFGPGTRLTVL.